What follows are 27 T cell receptor beta chains derived from one specimen sequenced in a study of memory CD4+ T cells and cytomegalovirus serostatus (dated by TCRdb to between 2018 and 2020). The method was the immunoSEQ multiplex PCR assay. TCRdb re-hosts the immuneACCESS table, in-frame sequences only. Its copies lack some clones; in the studies checked, an unresolved V gene accounts for under half of them, and the cause for the rest is not known. The sample table lists 25,000 to 30,000 clones, around 72% of them with a count of one. The ten largest clones capture over 0.6% of the sample. Single viable CD3+CD4+CD8-CD45RO+ cells were sorted as memory CD4+ T cells on a FACSAria II. The sample taken for sequencing was memory CD4+ T cells from blood. These receptors all come from an adult in good health and CMV-seronegative.

The chain has TRBV7-2 and TRBJ2-3; D gene uncertain. The V gene lost 5 bases and the J gene lost 6 bases, with 9 bases spanning the gap. Germline V gene sequence: CDR1 SGHTA, CDR2 FQGNSA. The CDR3 covers 12 residues. DNA of the CDR3: TGTGCCAGCAGCGCGGTGGGGGATACGCAGTATTTT. This translates into CASSAVGDTQYF.

The chain uses TRBV5-1 and TRBJ1-1; tentative D call: TRBD1 (5 bases). The CDR3 is made up of 16 amino acids. CDR1 is SGHRS and CDR2 is YFSETQ in the germline V gene. Trimming removed 0 bases from V and 4 bases from J, with 16 bases in between. The CDR3 loop reads CASSLGGGAHGTEAFF. The DNA for the CDR3 is TGCGCCAGCAGCTTGGGAGGTGGGGCCCACGGCACTGAAGCTTTCTTT.

The table lists this clone with a count of one. The chain recombines TRBV11-3 with TRBJ2-3, with D unresolved. This CDR3 comprises 13 residues. The germline V gene encodes CDR1 SGHNT and CDR2 YENEEA. Trimming stripped 0 bases from V and 8 bases from J, with 9 bases between. The CDR3 sequence: CASSLEKDSTQYF. In nucleotides, the CDR3 is TGTGCCAGCAGCTTAGAAAAAGATTCTACGCAGTATTTT.

J is TRBJ2-6 and V is TRBV19; 7 positions agree with TRBD1. J gave up 4 bases and V 4 bases, and 7 bases lay outside the gene matches. CDR1 and CDR2 (germline): LNHDA, SQIVND (reference sequence). The CDR3 totals 16 residues. CDR3 sequence: CASSRTGRGGANVLTF. The CDR3 DNA is TGTGCCAGTAGTAGGACAGGACGAGGGGGGGCCAACGTCCTGACTTTC.

The chain carries TRBV19 and TRBJ2-5, with 8 bases lining up with TRBD1. The germline gives CDR1 LNHDA, CDR2 SQIVND (reference sequence). This CDR3 comprises 13 residues. The V segment lost 8 bases and the J segment 3 bases; nucleotides outside the gene matches: 5. In DNA form, the CDR3 reads TGTGCCAGTTCAGACAGGGGCGAAGAGACCCAGTACTTC. Translating gives CASSDRGEETQYF. The full variable domain, completed using reference TRBV19 and TRBJ2-5, is DGGITQSPKYLFRKEGQNVTLSCEQNLNHDAMYWYRQDPGQGLRLIYYSQIVNDFQKGDIAEGYSVSREKKESFPLTVTSAQKNPTAFYLCASSDRGEETQYFGPGTRLLVL.

V usage is TRBV5-1 and J usage is TRBJ2-3; 16 bases line up with TRBD2. The CDR3 totals 18 residues. The trim removed 0 bases at V and 5 bases at J, leaving 6 bases unmatched. From germline, CDR1 is SGHRS and CDR2 YFSETQ. DNA for the CDR3: TGCGCCAGCAGCTTGGTCGGGACTAGCGGGGGGGCTGTAGATACGCAGTATTTT. Its protein product is CASSLVGTSGGAVDTQYF.

This clone was found a few times. This chain links TRBV9 with TRBJ1-3; D remains ambiguous. Germline CDR1 reads SGDLS; CDR2 reads YYNGEE. Trimming took off 0 bases at V and 1 base at J, with 8 bases between the two ends. The CDR3 loop spans 15 amino acids. CDR3 nucleotide sequence: TGTGCCAGCAGCGTAGGACACGGTTCTGGAAACACCATATATTTT. Protein: CASSVGHGSGNTIYF.

The chain is built from TRBV7-9 and TRBJ2-3; D is undetermined. Germline CDR1 is SEHNR and CDR2 is FQNEAQ (reference sequence). The ends were cut back, 5 bases at V and 0 bases at J, with 9 bases in the middle. CDR3 length: 14 amino acids. The CDR3 DNA reads TGTGCCAGCAGCCCCTCGTCTAGCACAGATACGCAGTATTTT. It is translated as CASSPSSSTDTQYF.

The chain has TRBV6-1 and TRBJ2-7; D ambiguous. V was trimmed by 1 base and J by 4 bases, leaving 14 bases between them. The CDR3 is 15 amino acids. CDR1 and CDR2 from the germline V gene are MNHNS and SASEGT. Here the CDR3 reads CASSEVGRTGYEQYF. CDR3 DNA: TGTGCCAGCAGTGAAGTTGGCAGGACGGGTTACGAGCAGTACTTC.

The J gene is TRBJ1-6, the V gene TRBV7-9; maybe TRBD1 (5 bases). Trimming removed 1 base at V and 16 bases at J, with 17 bases between. CDR1 and CDR2 from the germline V gene are SEHNR and FQNEAQ (reference sequence). There are 14 residues in the CDR3. As DNA, the CDR3 is TGTGCCAGCAGCTTAGGGGGGAGTTGGGCTTTTCTCCACTTT. It specifies CASSLGGSWAFLHF. Filled out from reference TRBV7-9 and TRBJ1-6, the complete variable domain reads DTGVSQNPRHKITKRGQNVTFRCDPISEHNRLYWYRQTLGQGPEFLTYFQNEAQLEKSRLLSDRFSAERPKGSFSTLEIQRTEQGDSAMYLCASSLGGSWAFLHFGNGTRLTVT.

This rearrangement joins TRBV4-2 to TRBJ2-5, with TRBD2 matching 7 bases. V was clipped by 0 bases and J by 0 bases; unmatched bases: 7. The CDR3 contains 17 residues. Germline lookup yields CDR1 LGHNA and CDR2 YNFKEQ. The CDR3 spells CASSQDLRAGDQETQYF. The CDR3 coding sequence is TGTGCCAGCAGCCAAGATCTTCGGGCGGGGGACCAAGAGACCCAGTACTTC.

This sequence joins TRBV29-1 and TRBJ2-3; unclear D gene. Germline V gene lookup returns CDR1 SQVTM and CDR2 ANQGSEA. Trimming removed 7 bases at V and 0 bases at J, with 8 bases between. The CDR3 loop spans 12 amino acids. CDR3 in DNA: TGCAGCGCGACTGTTAGCACAGATACGCAGTATTTT. This gives the protein CSATVSTDTQYF.

The chain links TRBV7-8 to TRBJ1-5; TRBD1 agrees at 7 bases. The germline gives CDR1 SGHVS, CDR2 FQNEAQ. The CDR3 length is 15 residues. The V segment lost 1 base and the J segment 4 bases; nucleotides outside the gene matches: 4. CDR3 residues: CASSLEQGLNQPQHF. CDR3 sequence (DNA): TGTGCCAGCAGCTTAGAACAGGGGTTAAATCAGCCCCAGCATTTT.

This chain uses TRBV7-2 with TRBJ1-1; the match to TRBD1 covers 12 bases. There are 16 residues in the CDR3. The junction had 7 bases not matched to a gene; V was cut back by 5 bases and J by 3 bases. CDR1 SGHTA and CDR2 FQGNSA come from the germline V gene. The CDR3 coding sequence is TGTGCCAGCAGCCCGAGGGACAGGGGGCGGGACACTGAAGCTTTCTTT. Protein sequence: CASSPRDRGRDTEAFF.

This clone is a singleton in its sample. The chain uses TRBV4-1 and TRBJ1-5; D is undetermined. This CDR3 has 15 amino acids. The germline V and J ends were trimmed by 4 bases and 1 base, with 11 bases remaining between them. The V gene's germline CDR1 is MGHRA and CDR2 YSYEKL. CDR3 in amino acids: CASSPTGQSNQPQHF. Written as DNA, the CDR3 is TGCGCCAGCAGCCCTACCGGGCAGAGCAATCAGCCCCAGCATTTT.

The rearrangement uses TRBV7-9 and TRBJ1-5, with D uncertain. The length of the CDR3 is 11 residues. Trimming pared 6 bases from V and 10 bases from J, leaving 10 bases between. Germline V gene data show CDR1 as SEHNR and CDR2 as FQNEAQ (reference sequence). The CDR3 protein is CASSNLRPQHF. In nucleotides, the CDR3 is TGTGCCAGCAGTAACCTCAGACCCCAGCATTTT.

V usage is TRBV11-2 and J usage is TRBJ2-2, with TRBD2 matching over 9 bases. Germline V lookup: CDR1 SGHAT, CDR2 FQNNGV. CDR3 length equals 17 residues. V lost 4 bases to trimming and J lost 2 bases; unmatched junction nucleotides: 8. The CDR3 loop reads CASSSIRLAVNTGELFF. CDR3 bases: TGTGCCAGCAGCTCAATCCGACTAGCGGTTAACACCGGGGAGCTGTTTTTT.

The V gene is TRBV14, the J gene TRBJ1-1; D remains ambiguous. Trimming shortened V by 2 bases and J by 4 bases, and 11 bases separated the two germline ends. Per the germline V gene, CDR1 is SGHDN and CDR2 is FVKESK. CDR3 size: 14 residues. CDR3 protein: CASSQSLAGTEAFF. The CDR3 nucleotides read TGTGCCAGCAGCCAATCCCTGGCGGGCACTGAAGCTTTCTTT.

Here the CDR3 DNA reads TGTGCCAGCAACCAACAGGGGGTGACCTCCTACGAGCAGTACTTC. This codes for CASNQQGVTSYEQYF. The chain links TRBV6-6 to TRBJ2-7, with TRBD1 matching 8 bases. Unmatched junction bases numbered 8, after V lost 7 bases and J lost 0 bases. Germline CDR1 and CDR2: MNHNY and SVGAGI (reference sequence). The CDR3 is 15 residues long.

The chain links TRBV11-3 to TRBJ2-5; D is perhaps TRBD1 (7 bases). V was trimmed by 4 bases and J by 4 bases, leaving 16 bases between them. Germline CDR1 reads SGHNT; CDR2 reads YENEEA. This CDR3 region has 15 residues. The CDR3 nucleotides read TGTGCCAGCAGCTCCTCTGGCCAGGGGGGAGAGACCCAGTACTTC. Amino acid sequence: CASSSSGQGGETQYF.

This clone showed up just a few times. The chain recombines TRBV5-1 with TRBJ2-1; D possibly corresponds to TRBD2 (6 bases). CDR1 SGHRS and CDR2 YFSETQ come from the germline V gene. The CDR3 has 15 residues. V lost 0 bases, J lost 6 bases, and 13 bases lay in between. The CDR3 bases are TGCGCCAGCAGCTTGGGCTCGACTAGGGGCAATGAGCAGTTCTTC. This translates into CASSLGSTRGNEQFF. The full variable domain, rest sourced from reference TRBV5-1 and TRBJ2-1, is KAGVTQTPRYLIKTRGQQVTLSCSPISGHRSVSWYQQTPGQGLQFLFEYFSETQRNKGNFPGRFSGRQFSNSRSEMNVSTLELGDSALYLCASSLGSTRGNEQFFGPGTRLTVL.

Here the CDR3 DNA reads TGTGCCAGCAGCTTAGATAGGGGTGGACAGCAGCATTTT. Amino acid sequence: CASSLDRGGQQHF. The genes are TRBV13 and TRBJ1-5, with D maybe TRBD1 (6 bases). This CDR3 has 13 residues. Germline CDR1 PRHDT, CDR2 FYEKMQ (reference sequence). V was trimmed by 1 base and J by 13 bases, leaving 14 bases between them.

This chain connects TRBV6-1 to TRBJ2-1; 12 nucleotides agree with TRBD2. Unmatched junction bases numbered 1, after V lost 4 bases and J lost 3 bases. CDR1 MNHNS and CDR2 SASEGT come from the germline V gene. This CDR3 is built from 15 residues. The CDR3 DNA sequence: TGTGCCAGCAGTGTGACTAGCGGGGGCTACAATGAGCAGTTCTTC. This gives the protein CASSVTSGGYNEQFF.

The rearrangement joins TRBV30 to TRBJ1-1, with TRBD1 matching 7 bases. J was trimmed by 7 bases and V by 2 bases; bases with no gene match: 10. Germline assignment: CDR1 GTSNPN and CDR2 SVGIG (reference sequence). The length of the CDR3 is 14 residues. The CDR3 here is CAWSPRRDRSEAFF. For the CDR3, the DNA is TGTGCCTGGAGTCCGAGACGGGACAGAAGTGAAGCTTTCTTT.

This chain connects TRBV7-2 to TRBJ2-3; D is uncertain. The germline V gene encodes CDR1 SGHTA and CDR2 FQGNSA. This CDR3 region has 16 residues. Trimming removed 1 base from V and 4 bases from J, with 15 bases in between. The CDR3 reads CASSLVSAAQSDTQYF. DNA of the CDR3: TGTGCCAGCAGCTTAGTCTCCGCGGCGCAGTCAGATACGCAGTATTTT.

A word on this clone: The same CDR3 also results from other DNA sequences found in this sample. The chain links TRBV2 to TRBJ1-1; 8 nucleotides agree with TRBD1. CDR3 length equals 14 residues. Germline V CDR1 and CDR2: SNHLY, FYNNEI. The V segment lost 6 bases and the J segment 5 bases; nucleotides outside the gene matches: 8. CDR3 in DNA: TGTGCCAGCAGCGTGGACAGGGTAAATACTGAAGCTTTCTTT. Translating it yields CASSVDRVNTEAFF.

This clone was recorded once. The chain uses TRBV7-2 and TRBJ1-3; D remains ambiguous. The V gene lost 3 bases and the J gene lost 2 bases, with 14 bases spanning the gap. Per the germline V gene, CDR1 is SGHTA and CDR2 is FQGNSA. CDR3 length: 16 residues. CDR3 protein: CASSFFVQGPGNTIYF. CDR3 bases: TGTGCCAGCAGCTTCTTTGTCCAAGGCCCTGGAAACACCATATATTTT.